These 3 T cell receptor beta chains came from one sample sequenced in a study of glioma-infiltrating T cells after dendritic cell vaccination. Assay: immunoSEQ multiplex PCR; the TCRdb copy retains only in-frame clones and omits some. Of 50,000 to 80,000 clones in the sample, more than 75% were seen once. The sequenced sample was blood, obtained before dendritic cell vaccination. Receptors originate from a human donor with glioblastoma.

This clone was found once. The rearrangement joins TRBV28 to TRBJ2-7, with D possibly matching TRBD2 (6 bases). Trimming removed 3 bases at V and 6 bases at J, with 21 bases between. Germline V gene lookup returns CDR1 MDHEN and CDR2 SYDVKM. This CDR3 has 16 amino acids. The CDR3 sequence: CASSFTWEDLSGEQYF. CDR3 bases: TGTGCCAGCAGTTTCACCTGGGAGGATCTCTCGGGCGAGCAGTACTTC.

The chain links TRBV2 to TRBJ2-5, with TRBD2 matching over 10 bases. This CDR3 has 16 amino acids. Germline V CDR1 and CDR2: SNHLY, FYNNEI. V lost 6 bases and J lost 5; bases outside the gene matches: 12. In DNA form, the CDR3 reads TGTGCCAGCAGCAGTACCAGCGGGGGGGTTGGCGAGACCCAGTACTTC. This sequence encodes CASSSTSGGVGETQYF.

This clone was picked up a small number of times. This rearrangement joins TRBV5-1 to TRBJ1-1; tentative D call: TRBD1 (5 bases). CDR3 length: 15 amino acids. V gave up 2 bases and J gave up 1 base, with 12 bases separating them. Germline V CDR1 and CDR2: SGHRS, YFSETQ. The CDR3 region is CASSLNTDRNTEAFF. The CDR3 bases are TGCGCCAGCAGCTTAAACACCGACAGGAACACTGAAGCTTTCTTT.